This TCR beta chain was sequenced for a study of blood T cells in healthy people across ages. A second about 7 to 12 cycle PCR used barcoded and J-beta primers. TCRdb re-analysed the 5' RACE reads in MiXCR, keeping a single row per CDR3 protein. The sample lists under 2,000,000 distinct CDR3 sequences, around half occurring once. Study-wide results and caveats: Donor CMV status was unknown, possibly confounding expanded clonotype changes. Bulk PBMC profiling left naive and antigen-experienced comparisons inconclusive. Per-million-T-cell TCR beta diversity fell roughly linearly with age.

This CDR3 contains 12 residues. The ends were cut back, 4 bases at V and 6 bases at J, with 6 bases in the middle. From germline, CDR1 is KGHDR and CDR2 SFDVKD. With regard to this clonotype: Its antigen is undetermined.

V and J are TRBV24-1 and TRBJ2-1; D remains unclear. The clonotype originates from a woman aged 35 to 49 in good health. Sequenced: blood. CDR3 sequence: CATSDTINEQFF. The CDR3 nucleotides read TGTGCCACCAGTGACACTATCAATGAGCAGTTCTTC.